This TCR beta chain originates from a study of T cell changes during pregnancy in multiple sclerosis. The germline V gene has CDR1 GTSNPN and CDR2 SVGIG (reference sequence). Between the trimmed V and J ends, which lost 6 bases and 4 bases, there was a span of 8 bases. This CDR3 has 11 amino acids. Profiled with immunoSEQ multiplex PCR; TCRdb holds only in-frame clones, not every one. The table shows about 70,000 clones, with about nine tenths occurring only once. The chain combines TRBV30 with TRBJ2-3, with a weak D call TRBD2 (6 bases). This clonotype originated in a female donor with multiple sclerosis, enrolled in a pregnancy study. This specimen was CD4+ T cells from peripheral blood mononuclear cells, taken after pregnancy. The DNA for the CDR3 is TGTGCCTGCGGGGGTGCAGATACGCAGTATTTT. Protein product: CACGGADTQYF.